This entry describes one TCR beta chain. Its cognate antigen has yet to be identified. The input lacks base qualities; no much larger clone sits a single base away. The CDR3 regions of human TCRbeta chains were analyzed by immunosequencing. Under the source paper's analysis protocol: Repertoire TCRs were matched against a reference library of SARS-CoV-2-specific TCRs generated with the MIRA antigen-specificity platform. Breadth was defined as the fraction of unique TCRs that were SARS-CoV-2-associated, and depth was defined as the fraction of total T cells that were SARS-CoV-2-associated. Using the MIRA data, every spike-specific TCR was mapped to the spike region that the TCR reacted to and assigned to either a CD4 or a CD8 class. Log10-transformed breadth and depth values were compared by one-way ANOVA with Sidak's multiple comparisons tests. TCRdb holds this immuneACCESS table with in-frame rearrangements only. Some clones are missing; in checked studies, unresolved V genes explain under half, and the rest has no known cause. From that table come the V and J calls and clone size; the DNA was used to work out D and trimming. Here the sample has just over 150,000 clones; around 86% occur a single time. The ten largest clones add up to about 8.9% of the sample.

The germline V gene encodes CDR1 KGHDR and CDR2 SFDVKD. Trimming accounts for 3 bases at V and 7 bases at J, while the number of junction bases matched to no gene is 14. CDR3 length: 17 amino acids, cysteine to phenylalanine. Only the CDR3 part of the read is kept: 51 bases, read in frame from the first base. The time point label on this specimen signifies: about 28 days (+/-7) after the second vaccine dose. AZD1222 recipients whose second dose came at about 4 weeks and those whose second dose came at about 12 weeks were combined into one group, since spike-specific TCR depth and breadth did not differ between the two schedules. Vaccinee samples came from UK trials COV001 and COV002, including a single-blind randomized controlled phase 2/3 trial of AZD1222 (ChAdOx1 nCoV-19) in healthy adults. For TCRbeta chain sequencing, PBMC samples from trial participants were taken at day 0 and at day 28 after the second dose.

This sample was taken from a study of T cell responses to AZD1222 COVID-19 vaccine (dated by TCRdb to the early 2020s). Turning to the overall study: A total of 233 trial participants underwent TCR sequencing, of whom approximately 200 had received two doses of AZD1222 and 26 had received two doses of the MenACWY control vaccine. Trial participants were enrolled into age subgroups of 18-55, 56-69 and 70-plus years, which contained 148, 28 and 57 TCR-sequenced participants, respectively. General study outcomes and caveats: Because no day 14 peak-response samples were available, the repertoires could be characterized only after the peak T cell response. Spike-specific TCR breadth and depth rose significantly after two AZD1222 doses compared with day 0 and with MenACWY recipients. Nearly half of unique spike-specific TCRs reportedly recognized epitopes outside regions mutated in the B.1.351 and B.1.1.7 variants. Vaccine-associated CD4 TCRs spanned the whole spike protein, with dominant responses in regions 160-218 and 743-854. Most participants were white British and females outnumbered males, and the authors suggested that clonal diversity may have been underestimated. Conclusions about previously exposed vaccinees were limited because only a handful of AZD1222 recipients were SARS-CoV-2 seropositive at baseline. The 56-69-year group was small, and its depth increase did not reach significance, likely because of low power.

Here the chain combines TRBV24-1 and TRBJ1-5; 7 bases in the middle match TRBD1. This receptor was identified in an adult who received the AZD1222 COVID-19 vaccine. Sequenced material: peripheral blood, taken 28 days after the second AZD1222 dose. The CDR3 protein sequence reads: CATSDATPGQKGQPQHF. In nucleotide form, the sequence is TGTGCCACCAGTGATGCAACACCGGGACAGAAGGGACAGCCCCAGCATTTT.